The rows below give T cell receptor beta chains drawn from one sample of a study of early T cells in non-severe SARS-CoV-2 infection. TCRdb reanalysed the 5' RACE reads using MiXCR and keeps one entry per CDR3 protein. The sample consists of 65,000 to 85,000 distinct CDR3 sequences, 10% of them appearing once. Sequenced here: whole blood, sampled at baseline. Receptors were obtained from an adult who was a healthcare worker with PCR-confirmed SARS-CoV-2 infection or an uninfected control (not recorded which). Each CDR3 is given with its conserved first and last residue. D genes are given only for firm matches. The size field is filled for only some rows; it gives once, few, many or a size class.

d_call	v_call	j_call	clone_size	cdr3_aa	cdr3_nt
.	TRBV5-6	TRBJ2-2	.	CASSWAVNTGELFF	TGTGCCAGCAGCTGGGCAGTGAACACCGGGGAGCTGTTTTTT
TRBD1	TRBV28	TRBJ1-6	many	CASCAGQGATLHF	TGTGCCAGCTGTGCGGGACAGGGGGCAACCCTCCACTTT
.	TRBV5-4	TRBJ2-6	.	CASSLAGGLSGANVLTF	TGTGCCAGCAGCTTGGCCGGAGGCCTCTCTGGGGCCAACGTCCTGACTTTC
.	TRBV24-1	TRBJ2-5	many	CATSLGGETQYF	TGTGCCACCAGCCTCGGGGGAGAGACCCAGTACTTC
TRBD2	TRBV6-2/TRBV6-3	TRBJ2-7	many	CASRLAGVYEQYF	TGTGCCAGCAGACTAGCGGGAGTGTACGAGCAGTACTTC
TRBD1	TRBV20-1	TRBJ2-1	.	CSAQTGQNNEQFF	TGCAGTGCCCAAACGGGACAGAACAATGAGCAGTTCTTC
TRBD1	TRBV6-2/TRBV6-3	TRBJ2-6	.	CASSPWTGRSSGANVLTF	TGTGCCAGCAGTCCTTGGACAGGGAGGAGCTCTGGGGCCAACGTCCTGACTTTC
TRBD2	TRBV5-1	TRBJ2-1	few	CASGRSGRAYNEQFF	TGCGCCAGCGGCCGCAGCGGGAGGGCTTACAATGAGCAGTTCTTC
.	TRBV18	TRBJ2-2	.	CASSPSADATGELFF	TGTGCCAGCTCACCATCGGCAGATGCTACCGGGGAGCTGTTTTTT
TRBD1	TRBV28	TRBJ2-5	many	CASSPTGVAQETQYF	TGTGCCAGCAGCCCGACAGGGGTGGCCCAAGAGACCCAGTACTTC
TRBD2	TRBV7-2	TRBJ2-1	.	CASSLGPLGGRARNEQSF	TGTGCCAGCAGCTTAGGCCCACTAGGCGGGAGGGCGCGTAATGAGCAGTCCTTC
.	TRBV15	TRBJ2-7	.	CATSRDRGPYEQYF	TGTGCCACCAGCAGAGACCGCGGCCCCTACGAGCAGTACTTC
TRBD1	TRBV7-8	TRBJ2-7	few	CASSANPGTGYEQYF	TGTGCCAGCAGCGCCAACCCGGGGACAGGCTACGAGCAGTACTTC
.	TRBV12-3/TRBV12-4	TRBJ2-3	few	CASSLGGVDTQYF	TGTGCCAGCAGTTTGGGGGGCGTGGATACGCAGTATTTT